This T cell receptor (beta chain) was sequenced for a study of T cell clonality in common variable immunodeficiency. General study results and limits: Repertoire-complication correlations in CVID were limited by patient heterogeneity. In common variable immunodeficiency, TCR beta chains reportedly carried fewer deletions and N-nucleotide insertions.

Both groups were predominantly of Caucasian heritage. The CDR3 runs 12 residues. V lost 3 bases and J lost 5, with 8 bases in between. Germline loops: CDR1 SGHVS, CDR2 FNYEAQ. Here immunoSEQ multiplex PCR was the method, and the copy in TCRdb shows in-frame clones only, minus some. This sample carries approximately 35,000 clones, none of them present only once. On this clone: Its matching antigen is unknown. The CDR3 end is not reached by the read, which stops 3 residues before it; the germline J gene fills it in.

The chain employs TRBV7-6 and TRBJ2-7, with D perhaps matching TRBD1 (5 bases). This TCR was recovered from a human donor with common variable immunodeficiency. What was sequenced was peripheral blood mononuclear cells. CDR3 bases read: TGTGCCAGCAGCTTGGGCAGGGACGAG. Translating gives CASSLGRDE. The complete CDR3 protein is CASSLGRDEQYF.